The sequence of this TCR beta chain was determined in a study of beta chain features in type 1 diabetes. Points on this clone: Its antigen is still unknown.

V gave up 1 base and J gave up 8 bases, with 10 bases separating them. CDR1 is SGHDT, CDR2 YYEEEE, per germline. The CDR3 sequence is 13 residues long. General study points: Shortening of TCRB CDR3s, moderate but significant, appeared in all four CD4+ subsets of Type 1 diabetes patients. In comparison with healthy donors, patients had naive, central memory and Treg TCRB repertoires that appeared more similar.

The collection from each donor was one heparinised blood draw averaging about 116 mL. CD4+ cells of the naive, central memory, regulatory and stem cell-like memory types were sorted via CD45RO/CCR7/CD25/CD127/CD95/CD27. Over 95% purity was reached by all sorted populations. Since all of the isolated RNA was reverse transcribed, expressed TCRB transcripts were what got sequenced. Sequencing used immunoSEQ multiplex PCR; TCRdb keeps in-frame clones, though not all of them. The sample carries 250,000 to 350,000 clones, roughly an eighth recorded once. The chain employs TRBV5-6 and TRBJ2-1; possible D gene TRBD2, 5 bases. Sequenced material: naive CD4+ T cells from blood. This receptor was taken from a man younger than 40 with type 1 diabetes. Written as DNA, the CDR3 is TGTGCCAGCAGCTTGCTCACTAGTTATGAGCAGTTCTTC. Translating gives CASSLLTSYEQFF.